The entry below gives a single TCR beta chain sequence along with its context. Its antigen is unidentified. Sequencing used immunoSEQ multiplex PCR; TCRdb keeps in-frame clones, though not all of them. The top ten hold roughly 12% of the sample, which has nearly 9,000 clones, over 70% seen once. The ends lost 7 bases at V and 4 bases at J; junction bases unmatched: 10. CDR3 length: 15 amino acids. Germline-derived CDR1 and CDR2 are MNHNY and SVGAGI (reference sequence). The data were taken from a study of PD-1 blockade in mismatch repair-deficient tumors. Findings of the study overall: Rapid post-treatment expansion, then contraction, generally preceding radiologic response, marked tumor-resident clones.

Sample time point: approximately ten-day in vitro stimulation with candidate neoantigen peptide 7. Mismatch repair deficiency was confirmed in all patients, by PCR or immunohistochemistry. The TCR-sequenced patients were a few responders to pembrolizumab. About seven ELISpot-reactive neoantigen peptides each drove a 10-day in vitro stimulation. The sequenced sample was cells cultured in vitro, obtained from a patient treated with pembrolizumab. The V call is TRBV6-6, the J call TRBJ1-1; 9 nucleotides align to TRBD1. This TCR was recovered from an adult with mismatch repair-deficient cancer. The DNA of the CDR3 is TGTGCCAGCACCCTACAGGGGGCGGTTGTCACTGAAGCTTTCTTT. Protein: CASTLQGAVVTEAFF.